This T cell receptor (beta chain) came from a study of blood T cells in healthy people across ages. This clonotype was counted between two and nine times. Alongside a J-beta primer mix, a sample-barcoded 5' primer served in a second PCR lasting about 7 to 12 cycles. MiXCR, run by TCRdb on the 5' RACE reads, gives a single entry per CDR3 protein. The table includes 1.5 million to 2 million distinct CDR3 sequences, 28% detected once. The CDR3 length is 15 residues. Germline CDR1 is GTSNPN and CDR2 is SVGIG (reference sequence). The junction had 4 bases not matched to a gene; V was cut back by 1 base and J by 2 bases.

Source material: blood. V gene TRBV30 combines with J gene TRBJ1-5; 8 bases fit TRBD1. The TCR comes from a woman in her thirties in good health. The chain's CDR3 is CAWSGMTGGNQPQHF. DNA for the CDR3: TGTGCCTGGAGTGGTATGACAGGGGGCAATCAGCCCCAGCATTTT.